The 10 T cell receptor beta chains in this list originate from one sample, sequenced in a study of T cell responses to AZD1222 COVID-19 vaccine listed by TCRdb under 2021. The receptor library was made with the immunoSEQ multiplex PCR assay. Imported from immuneACCESS, the table was reduced by TCRdb to in-frame sequences with V and J called. These copies leave out some clones; in studies compared against another copy, an unresolved V gene accounts for under half, and the cause of the remainder is not known. The sample table records 110,000 or so clones; about 86% of these occur just once. Together, the top ten hold approximately 15% of the sample. Read against the paper, the sample's time point label means: about 28 days (+/-7) after the second vaccine dose. Here the sequenced sample was peripheral blood, taken 28 days after the second AZD1222 dose. These receptors all come from an adult who received the AZD1222 COVID-19 vaccine.

In its sample, this clone was seen once. This chain joins TRBV9 and TRBJ2-5; the match to TRBD1 covers 7 bases. This CDR3 comprises 13 residues. Trimming took 7 bases from V and 0 from J; bases not matched to a gene: 3. Germline V gives CDR1 SGDLS, CDR2 YYNGEE. CDR3 region: CASAGTDQETQYF. In DNA form, the CDR3 reads TGTGCCAGCGCCGGGACAGACCAAGAGACCCAGTACTTC.

The genes are TRBV7-9 and TRBJ2-7; maybe TRBD2 (7 bases). CDR1 and CDR2 (germline): SEHNR, FQNEAQ (reference sequence). This CDR3 region has 15 residues. Trimming took 1 base from V and 7 from J, leaving 17 bases between them. CDR3 coding DNA: TGTGCCAGCAGCTTAGTAAGGGGGGGTCGAGGAGAGCAGTACTTC. This encodes CASSLVRGGRGEQYF.

The rearrangement links TRBV28 to TRBJ2-1; 10 bases are a match to TRBD2. Germline assignment: CDR1 MDHEN and CDR2 SYDVKM. The trim removed 4 bases at V and 0 bases at J, leaving 6 bases unmatched. This CDR3 has 17 residues. CDR3 in DNA: TGTGCCAGCAGTTCACTAGCGGGATATGGCTCCTACAATGAGCAGTTCTTC. Amino acids: CASSSLAGYGSYNEQFF.

V gene TRBV6-2 or TRBV6-3 combines with J gene TRBJ1-1; D gene uncertain. The CDR3 consists of 12 residues. Trimming took off 6 bases at V and 5 bases at J, with 10 bases between the two ends. CDR1 is MNHEY and CDR2 is SVGEGT in the germline V gene. CDR3: CASSQGWTEAFF. For the CDR3, the DNA is TGTGCCAGCAGCCAAGGGTGGACTGAAGCTTTCTTT.

The chain uses TRBV2 and TRBJ2-3; D call uncertain. Germline V CDR1 and CDR2: SNHLY, FYNNEI. The V end lost 4 bases, the J end lost 2 bases, and 10 bases lay between the germline ends. This CDR3 has 14 residues. CDR3 amino acids: CASSVAHSTDTQYF. CDR3 in DNA: TGTGCCAGCAGTGTAGCTCACTCCACAGATACGCAGTATTTT.

Here the CDR3 reads CASSGRTRLAGGEETQYF. CDR3 in DNA: TGTGCCAGCAGCGGAAGAACGCGACTAGCGGGAGGGGAGGAGACCCAGTACTTC. The chain employs TRBV7-9 and TRBJ2-5; 14 bases line up with TRBD2. This CDR3 is 18 amino acids long. Trimming cost V 5 bases and J 5 bases; bases outside gene matches: 13. Germline V gives CDR1 SEHNR, CDR2 FQNEAQ (reference sequence).

This clone was seen just once. The chain is built from TRBV19 and TRBJ1-2, with 9 bases identical to TRBD1. The CDR3 is 12 amino acids. Unmatched junction bases numbered 7, after V lost 9 bases and J lost 8 bases. Germline lookup yields CDR1 LNHDA and CDR2 SQIVND (reference sequence). DNA for the CDR3: TGTGCCAGCGCACAGGGGGCTGAAGGCTACACCTTC. It yields the protein CASAQGAEGYTF.

This chain links TRBV6-4 with TRBJ2-2; D may match TRBD1 or TRBD2 (5 bases each). The germline V gene has CDR1 MRHNA and CDR2 SNTAGT. V was shortened by 6 bases and J by 5 bases, with 13 bases between the two germline ends. The length of the CDR3 is 14 residues. The CDR3 DNA is TGTGCCAGCAGCAAGGGGAGCGTAACCGGGGAGCTGTTTTTT. As protein: CASSKGSVTGELFF.

This chain links TRBV30 with TRBJ2-1, with unresolved D. Trimming left V 4 bases short and J 0 bases short, with 13 bases between. This CDR3 is built from 15 residues. The germline gives CDR1 GTSNPN, CDR2 SVGIG (reference sequence). The CDR3 DNA sequence: TGTGCCTGGATGCCGGGTCTTAGCTCCTACAATGAGCAGTTCTTC. This codes for CAWMPGLSSYNEQFF.

The chain has TRBV19 and TRBJ1-1; TRBD1 aligns across 8 bases. Unmatched junction bases numbered 13, after V lost 7 bases and J lost 0 bases. CDR1 is LNHDA, CDR2 SQIVND, per germline (reference sequence). The CDR3 is made up of 17 amino acids. Here the CDR3 DNA reads TGTGCCAGTATTCCTACGACAGGGGTGGACATGAACACTGAAGCTTTCTTT. Translation gives CASIPTTGVDMNTEAFF.